The 18 T cell receptor beta chains given below trace back to one sample, sequenced in a study of T cells in women clearing cervical HPV infection. The protocol was immunoSEQ multiplex PCR, while the TCRdb copy is restricted to in-frame clones and leaves out a portion. With about 23,000 clones in the sample, the ten largest clones hold roughly 3%. The material sequenced was blood buffy coat. Source of these receptors: a woman aged 18 to 75 with a cervical HPV16 infection that either progressed to CIN3+ or cleared (not recorded which).

In regard to this clone: The sequence runs out 3 residues before the end of the CDR3; the remainder is reconstructed from the germline J gene. The chain carries TRBV7-2 and TRBJ1-4; D gene unclear. Germline assignment: CDR1 SGHTA and CDR2 FQGNSA. CDR3 length: 12 residues. Between the trimmed V and J ends, which lost 1 base and 7 bases, there was a span of 4 bases. The part of the CDR3 DNA that was read is TGTGCCAGCAGCTTAGATCTTGAAAAA. It encodes CASSLDLEK. The entire CDR3 protein is CASSLDLEKLFF.

Points on this clone: The CDR3 extends 3 residues past the end of the read, so its final part is completed from the germline J gene. The gene calls are TRBV2 and TRBJ2-3; 8 bases align to TRBD1. CDR3 length equals 15 residues. The V segment lost 5 bases and the J segment 2 bases; nucleotides outside the gene matches: 6. CDR1 is SNHLY and CDR2 is FYNNEI in the germline V gene. Incomplete CDR3 DNA: TGTGCCAGCAGTTCACGACAGGGGACCACAGATACG. Its translation is CASSSRQGTTDT. The CDR3 in its entirety is CASSSRQGTTDTQYF. The entire variable domain, with the rest obtained from reference TRBV2 and TRBJ2-3, is as follows: EPEVTQTPSHQVTQMGQEVILRCVPISNHLYFYWYRQILGQKVEFLVSFYNNEISEKSEIFDDQFSVERPDGSNFTLKIRSTKLEDSAMYFCASSSRQGTTDTQYFGPGTRLTVL.

Concerning this clone itself: The read terminates 3 residues ahead of where the CDR3 ends, so the germline J gene completes it. The V gene is TRBV6-2 or TRBV6-3, the J gene TRBJ1-2; D is perhaps TRBD1 (5 bases). In germline, CDR1 is MNHEY, CDR2 SVGEGT. Trimming left V 8 bases short and J 4 bases short, with 11 bases between. The CDR3 length is 12 residues. CDR3 DNA, as far as it was read: TGTGCCAGCGCTGGGGGACTCTATGGC. Protein product: CASAGGLYG. The full-length CDR3 reads as CASAGGLYGYTF.

A remark on this clone: The missing CDR3 end, 3 residues past where the read stops, is filled in from the germline J gene. This chain joins TRBV7-2 and TRBJ1-1; 11 positions match TRBD1. This CDR3 has 15 residues. Germline V CDR1 and CDR2: SGHTA, FQGNSA. This chain's CDR3 is CASSYSGTGGYEAFF. CDR3 bases read: TGTGCCAGCAGCTATAGTGGGACAGGGGGTTACGAG.

Details on this clone: The read ends 3 residues early relative to the CDR3; the germline J gene fills the gap. J is TRBJ2-7 and V is TRBV19; TRBD1 might be the D (5 bases). Trimming took 3 bases from V and 3 from J, leaving 21 bases between them. Germline values: CDR1 LNHDA, CDR2 SQIVND (reference sequence). The length of the CDR3 is 17 residues. CDR3 in amino acids: CASSIVGKGPGIYEQYF. The sequenced CDR3 bases are TGTGCCAGTAGTATTGTTGGTAAGGGGCCAGGAATCTACGAG.

Points on this clone: The read falls 3 residues short of the CDR3 end, and the missing part is taken from the germline J gene. The J gene is TRBJ1-1, the V gene TRBV7-2; no reliable D call. Germline CDR1 and CDR2: SGHTA and FQGNSA. Trimming shortened V by 2 bases and J by 7 bases, and 8 bases separated the two germline ends. The CDR3 has 12 amino acids. The CDR3 reads CASSLTAYEAFF. Partial CDR3 DNA: TGTGCCAGCAGCTTAACAGCCTATGAA.

For this clone: The read comes to an end 3 residues before the CDR3 does, leaving the germline J gene to fill in the end. The chain employs TRBV6-1 and TRBJ2-1; unclear D gene. Germline lookup yields CDR1 MNHNS and CDR2 SASEGT. Trimming stripped 3 bases from V and 4 bases from J, with 10 bases between. The CDR3 sequence is 14 residues long. Incomplete CDR3 DNA: TGTGCCAGCAGTGATGGGTACAGTTACAATGAG. The encoded protein is CASSDGYSYNE. The entire CDR3 reads CASSDGYSYNEQFF.

About this clone itself: The read ends 3 residues shy of where the CDR3 ends; the end is completed using the germline J gene. This rearrangement joins TRBV6-2 or TRBV6-3 to TRBJ2-2; no definite D call. The germline V gene encodes CDR1 MNHEY and CDR2 SVGEGT. Trimming stripped 5 bases from V and 0 bases from J, with 4 bases between. The CDR3 consists of 13 residues. The CDR3 bases that were read are TGTGCCAGCAGTAACACGAACACCGGGGAG. Its protein product is CASSNTNTGE. The whole CDR3 protein is CASSNTNTGELFF.

As to this clone: Sequencing ends 3 residues short of the CDR3 end; the germline J gene provides the rest. V usage is TRBV7-6 and J usage is TRBJ2-2, with a possible D match to TRBD1 (5 bases). Per the germline V gene, CDR1 is SGHVS and CDR2 is FNYEAQ. The length of the CDR3 is 17 residues. This CDR3 is CASSSTVLGATNEKLFF. CDR3 bases read: TGTGCCAGCAGCTCGACAGTTCTGGGTGCAACTAATGAAAAG.

About this clone: The read ends 3 residues early relative to the CDR3; the germline J gene fills the gap. V usage is TRBV6-2 or TRBV6-3 and J usage is TRBJ1-5; D is possibly TRBD1 (6 bases). With 5 bases removed from V and 7 bases from J, the gap between germline ends came to 18 bases. Germline V gene lookup returns CDR1 MNHEY and CDR2 SVGEGT. This CDR3 spans 15 amino acids. CDR3 DNA, as far as it was read: TGTGCCAGCAGTCGGGTTCAGGGGACGGTCCAGCCC. It is translated as CASSRVQGTVQP. The complete CDR3 reads CASSRVQGTVQPQHF.

Comment on this clone: The read gets to within 3 residues of the CDR3 end, and the germline J gene fills in the rest. The chain combines TRBV20-1 with TRBJ2-1; a possible D gene is TRBD1 (5 bases). Germline assignment: CDR1 DFQATT and CDR2 SNEGSKA (reference sequence). This CDR3 contains 15 residues. V was clipped by 1 base and J by 5 bases, with 15 bases between them. The CDR3 reads CSARVAGRDNNEQFF. CDR3 DNA (partial): TGCAGTGCTAGAGTGGCTGGCAGGGATAACAATGAG.

According to its frequency, this clone is medium-sized. The CDR3 is cut off 3 residues early in the read; its end comes from the germline J gene. This same CDR3 is encoded by further DNA sequences in the sample. The V and J genes are TRBV29-1 and TRBJ2-2; 13 nucleotides line up with TRBD2. Losses at the gene ends were 3 bases for V and 6 bases for J; bases not matched to a gene: 7. The CDR3 is made up of 16 amino acids. Germline V gives CDR1 SQVTM, CDR2 ANQGSEA. The sequenced part of the CDR3 DNA is TGCAGCGTTGACACTAGCGGGAGGGCGGGGGCCGGGGAG. Translation gives CSVDTSGRAGAGE. The full CDR3 is CSVDTSGRAGAGELFF.

About this clone itself: The read ends 3 residues early relative to the CDR3; the germline J gene fills the gap. V is TRBV2 and J is TRBJ1-2; a possible D gene is TRBD1 (6 bases). V lost 7 bases and J 6 bases, leaving 15 bases between the germline ends. The CDR3 is 13 residues long. The V gene's germline CDR1 is SNHLY and CDR2 FYNNEI. CDR3 sequence: CASKGDTGDGYTF. The DNA read from the CDR3 is TGTGCCAGCAAGGGGGACACAGGAGATGGC. Using reference TRBV2 and TRBJ1-2 for the parts outside the CDR3, the full variable domain is EPEVTQTPSHQVTQMGQEVILRCVPISNHLYFYWYRQILGQKVEFLVSFYNNEISEKSEIFDDQFSVERPDGSNFTLKIRSTKLEDSAMYFCASKGDTGDGYTFGSGTRLTVV.

On this clone itself: The read ends 3 residues early relative to the CDR3; the germline J gene fills the gap. This rearrangement joins TRBV20-1 to TRBJ1-2; D gene unclear. V was clipped by 5 bases and J by 4 bases, with 5 bases between them. Germline CDR1 DFQATT, CDR2 SNEGSKA (reference sequence). The CDR3 has 10 residues. The CDR3 sequence is CSAFFYGYTF. Partial CDR3 DNA: TGCAGTGCTTTCTTCTATGGC.

About this clone: The read stops 3 residues short of the end of the CDR3; the missing end is completed from the germline J gene. The chain combines TRBV29-1 with TRBJ1-1; 8 positions match TRBD1. Germline CDR1 and CDR2: SQVTM and ANQGSEA. The V and J ends lost 5 bases and 5 bases, in that order; junction bases with no gene match: 4. The CDR3 has 12 amino acids. The part of the CDR3 DNA that was read is TGCAGCGTTATGGACAGGGTTACTGAA. Protein product: CSVMDRVTE. The full-length CDR3 reads as CSVMDRVTEAFF.

Comment on this clone: At one end the junction does not follow the germline gene, possibly because of a read error. The same CDR3 also results from other DNA sequences found in this sample. CDR3 residues: CSAEQGARGNTIYF. The sequenced part of the CDR3 DNA is TGCAGTGCAGAACAGGGGGCGCGTGGAAACACA. The gene calls are TRBV20-1 and TRBJ1-3; 9 nucleotides line up with TRBD1. The read stops 3 residues short of the end of the CDR3; the missing end is completed from the germline J gene. Germline-derived CDR1 and CDR2 are DFQATT and SNEGSKA (reference sequence). This CDR3 has 14 amino acids.

On this clone itself: The read terminates 3 residues ahead of where the CDR3 ends, so the germline J gene completes it. The V call is TRBV7-9, the J call TRBJ2-1; a weak D match, TRBD1 (5 bases). CDR3 length: 14 residues. Germline values: CDR1 SEHNR, CDR2 FQNEAQ (reference sequence). The germline V and J ends were trimmed by 4 bases and 4 bases, with 11 bases remaining between them. This CDR3 reads CASSSQHRYNEQFF. The DNA read from the CDR3 is TGTGCCAGCAGCTCGCAACACAGGTACAATGAG. Full variable domain (rest looked up from reference TRBV7-9 and TRBJ2-1): DTGVSQNPRHKITKRGQNVTFRCDPISEHNRLYWYRQTLGQGPEFLTYFQNEAQLEKSRLLSDRFSAERPKGSFSTLEIQRTEQGDSAMYLCASSSQHRYNEQFFGPGTRLTVL.

About this clone: The read halts 3 residues ahead of the CDR3 end, with the missing end drawn from the germline J gene. The chain couples TRBV20-1 to TRBJ2-1; 11 nucleotides align to TRBD2. V was clipped by 5 bases and J by 6 bases; unmatched bases: 9. CDR3 length: 15 residues. Per germline, CDR1 DFQATT and CDR2 SNEGSKA (reference sequence). Partial CDR3 DNA: TGCAGTGCTCCCAGCGGTAGCGGGGGGGTCAATGAG. It specifies CSAPSGSGGVNE. In full, the CDR3 reads CSAPSGSGGVNEQFF.